Below, one T cell receptor beta chain is given with its context. Its specificity is unknown. The CDR3 extends over 12 amino acids. Per germline, CDR1 SGHVS and CDR2 FNYEAQ. V was clipped by 10 bases and J by 1 base, with 10 bases between them. With 60 Vbeta and 13 Jbeta primers, the PCR was carried out. Libraries were prepared by immunoSEQ multiplex PCR; TCRdb keeps only in-frame clonotypes and omits some of them. This table has more than 150,000 clones, roughly 88% appearing once. These data come from a study of cytomegalovirus exposure and HLA in healthy donors. Regarding the study as a whole: Upon later analysis, HLA-associated TCR beta chains proved more clonally expanded than other, equally common chains. The study reported that TCR beta sequences accurately predicted HLA-A and HLA-B alleles in most subjects.

What was sequenced was PBMCs. The clonotype originates from a woman between 18 and 30 years old in good health and CMV-seronegative. This rearrangement joins TRBV7-6 to TRBJ2-5; D is perhaps TRBD1 (6 bases). The CDR3: CATRDTQETQYF. In nucleotides, the CDR3 is TGTGCCACCCGGGACACCCAAGAGACCCAGTACTTC. Variable domain in full (rest from reference TRBV7-6 and TRBJ2-5): GAGVSQSPRYKVTKRGQDVALRCDPISGHVSLYWYRQALGQGPEFLTYFNYEAQQDKSGLPNDRFSAERPEGSISTLTIQRTEQRDSAMYRCATRDTQETQYFGPGTRLLVL.